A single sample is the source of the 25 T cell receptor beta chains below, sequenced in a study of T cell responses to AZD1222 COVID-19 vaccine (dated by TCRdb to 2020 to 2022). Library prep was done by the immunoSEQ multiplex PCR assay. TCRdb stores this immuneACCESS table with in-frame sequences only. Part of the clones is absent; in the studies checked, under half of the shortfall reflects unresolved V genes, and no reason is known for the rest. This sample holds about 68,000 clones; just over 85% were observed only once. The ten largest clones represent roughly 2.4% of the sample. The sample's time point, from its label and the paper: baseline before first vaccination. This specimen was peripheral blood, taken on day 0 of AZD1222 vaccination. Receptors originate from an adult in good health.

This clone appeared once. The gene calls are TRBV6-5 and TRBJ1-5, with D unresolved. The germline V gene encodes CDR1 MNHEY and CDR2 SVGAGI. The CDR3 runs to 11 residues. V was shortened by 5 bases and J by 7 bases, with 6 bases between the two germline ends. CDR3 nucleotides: TGTGCCAGCAGTACCGGCCAGCCCCAGCATTTT. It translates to CASSTGQPQHF.

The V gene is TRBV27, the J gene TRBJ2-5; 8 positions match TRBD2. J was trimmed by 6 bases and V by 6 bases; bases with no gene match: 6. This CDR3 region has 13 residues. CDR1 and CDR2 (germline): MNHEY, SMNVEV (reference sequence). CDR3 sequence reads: CASSSGTRQTQYF. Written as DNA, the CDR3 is TGTGCCAGCAGCTCCGGGACTAGACAGACCCAGTACTTC.

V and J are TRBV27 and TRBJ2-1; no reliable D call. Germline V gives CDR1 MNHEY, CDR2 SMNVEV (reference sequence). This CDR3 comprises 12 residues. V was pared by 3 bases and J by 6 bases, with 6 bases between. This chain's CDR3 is CASSFSPNEQFF. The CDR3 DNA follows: TGTGCCAGCAGTTTCAGTCCCAATGAGCAGTTCTTC.

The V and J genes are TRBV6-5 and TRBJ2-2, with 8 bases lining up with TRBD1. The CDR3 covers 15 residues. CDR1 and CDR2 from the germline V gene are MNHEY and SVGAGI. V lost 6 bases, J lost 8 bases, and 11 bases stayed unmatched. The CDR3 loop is CASRDRESSGGELFF. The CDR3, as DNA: TGTGCCAGCAGGGACAGGGAGTCAAGTGGAGGGGAGCTGTTTTTT.

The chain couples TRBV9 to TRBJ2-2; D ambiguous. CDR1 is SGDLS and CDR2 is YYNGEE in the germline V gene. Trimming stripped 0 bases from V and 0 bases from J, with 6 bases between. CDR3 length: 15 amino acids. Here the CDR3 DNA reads TGTGCCAGCAGCGTAGTTCAATCGAACACCGGGGAGCTGTTTTTT. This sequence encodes CASSVVQSNTGELFF. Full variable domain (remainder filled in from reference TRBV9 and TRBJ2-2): DSGVTQTPKHLITATGQRVTLRCSPRSGDLSVYWYQQSLDQGLQFLIQYYNGEERAKGNILERFSAQQFPDLHSELNLSSLELGDSALYFCASSVVQSNTGELFFGEGSRLTVL.

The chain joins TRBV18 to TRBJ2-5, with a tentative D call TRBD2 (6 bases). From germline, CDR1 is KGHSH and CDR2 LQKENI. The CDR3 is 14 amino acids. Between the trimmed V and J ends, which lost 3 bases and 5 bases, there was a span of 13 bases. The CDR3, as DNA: TGTGCCAGCTCACCCCAGGGAGGCCGTGAGACCCAGTACTTC. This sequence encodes CASSPQGGRETQYF.

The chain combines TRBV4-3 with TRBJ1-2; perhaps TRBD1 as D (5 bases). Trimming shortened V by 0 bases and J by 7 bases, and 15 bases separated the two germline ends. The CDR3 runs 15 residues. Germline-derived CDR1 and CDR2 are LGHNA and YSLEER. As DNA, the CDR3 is TGCGCCAGCAGCCAAGAACAGGCTGCGACGGGTGGCTACACCTTC. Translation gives CASSQEQAATGGYTF.

CDR3 region: CASSYSTGGSEKLFF. The CDR3 DNA is TGTGCCAGCAGTTACTCAACAGGGGGCAGTGAAAAACTGTTTTTT. The chain combines TRBV6-5 with TRBJ1-4, with 9 bases matching TRBD1. The CDR3 has 15 residues. Germline loops: CDR1 MNHEY, CDR2 SVGAGI. The junction had 3 bases not matched to a gene; V was cut back by 0 bases and J by 7 bases.

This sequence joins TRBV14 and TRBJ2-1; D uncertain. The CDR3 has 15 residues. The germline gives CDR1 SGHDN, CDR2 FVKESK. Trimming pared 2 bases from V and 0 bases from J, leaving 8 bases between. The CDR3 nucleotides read TGTGCCAGCAGCCAACTGGTGGGCTCCTACAATGAGCAGTTCTTC. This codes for CASSQLVGSYNEQFF.

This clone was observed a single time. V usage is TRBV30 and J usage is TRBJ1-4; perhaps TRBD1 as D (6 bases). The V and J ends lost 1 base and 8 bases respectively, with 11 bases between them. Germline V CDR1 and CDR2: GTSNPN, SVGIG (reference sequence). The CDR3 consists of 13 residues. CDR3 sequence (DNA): TGTGCCTGGAGTGGGAACAGGGCGGAAAAACTGTTTTTT. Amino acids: CAWSGNRAEKLFF.

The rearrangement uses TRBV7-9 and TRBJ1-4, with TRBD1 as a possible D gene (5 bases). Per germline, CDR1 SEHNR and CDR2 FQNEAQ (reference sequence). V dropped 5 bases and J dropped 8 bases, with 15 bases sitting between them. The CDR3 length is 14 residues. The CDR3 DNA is TGTGCCAGCAGCCTGGACATGAAAGGCGAAAAACTGTTTTTT. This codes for CASSLDMKGEKLFF.

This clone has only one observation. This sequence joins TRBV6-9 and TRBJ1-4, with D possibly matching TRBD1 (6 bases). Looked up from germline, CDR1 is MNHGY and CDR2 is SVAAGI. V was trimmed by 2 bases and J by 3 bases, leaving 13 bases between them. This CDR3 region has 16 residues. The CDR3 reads CASSYKTGWANEKLFF. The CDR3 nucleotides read TGTGCCAGCAGTTATAAAACAGGGTGGGCTAATGAAAAACTGTTTTTT.

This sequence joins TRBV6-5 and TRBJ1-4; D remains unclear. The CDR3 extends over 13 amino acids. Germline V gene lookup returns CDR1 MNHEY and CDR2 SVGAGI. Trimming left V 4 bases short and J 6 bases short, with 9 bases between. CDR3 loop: CASSWAEDEKLFF. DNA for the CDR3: TGTGCCAGCAGTTGGGCAGAGGATGAAAAACTGTTTTTT.

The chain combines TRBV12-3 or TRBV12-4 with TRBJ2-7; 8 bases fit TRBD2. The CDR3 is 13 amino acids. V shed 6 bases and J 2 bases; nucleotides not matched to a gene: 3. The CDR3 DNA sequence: TGTGCCAGCAGCCGGGAGGGACCCTACGAGCAGTACTTC. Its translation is CASSREGPYEQYF.

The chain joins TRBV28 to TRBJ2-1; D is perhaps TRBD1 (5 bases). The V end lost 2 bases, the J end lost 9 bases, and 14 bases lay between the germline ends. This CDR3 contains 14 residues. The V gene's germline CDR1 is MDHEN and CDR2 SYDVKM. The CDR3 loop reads CASSLSRVQAEQFF. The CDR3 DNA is TGTGCCAGCAGTTTAAGCAGGGTACAGGCTGAGCAGTTCTTC. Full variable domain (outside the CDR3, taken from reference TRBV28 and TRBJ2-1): DVKVTQSSRYLVKRTGEKVFLECVQDMDHENMFWYRQDPGLGLRLIYFSYDVKMKEKGDIPEGYSVSREKKERFSLILESASTNQTSMYLCASSLSRVQAEQFFGPGTRLTVL.

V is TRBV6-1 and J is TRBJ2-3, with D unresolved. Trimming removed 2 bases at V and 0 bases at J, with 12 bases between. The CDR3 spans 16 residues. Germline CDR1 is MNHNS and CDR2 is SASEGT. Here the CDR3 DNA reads TGTGCCAGCAGTGAATTGGGCAAACCTAGCACAGATACGCAGTATTTT. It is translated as CASSELGKPSTDTQYF.

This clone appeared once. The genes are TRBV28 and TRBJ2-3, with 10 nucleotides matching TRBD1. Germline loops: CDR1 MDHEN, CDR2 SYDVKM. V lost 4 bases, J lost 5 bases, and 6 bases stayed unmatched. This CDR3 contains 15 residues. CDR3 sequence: CASSWGTGAEDTQYF. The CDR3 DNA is TGTGCCAGCAGTTGGGGGACAGGGGCAGAAGATACGCAGTATTTT.

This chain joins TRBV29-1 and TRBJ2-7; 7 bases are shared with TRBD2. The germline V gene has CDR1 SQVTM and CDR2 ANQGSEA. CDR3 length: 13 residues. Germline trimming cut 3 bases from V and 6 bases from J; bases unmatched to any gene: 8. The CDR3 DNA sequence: TGCAGCGTTGACAACCGGGGAGGGATCGAGCAGTACTTC. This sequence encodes CSVDNRGGIEQYF.

CDR3 residues: CASSIGTMNTEAFF. DNA for the CDR3: TGTGCCAGTAGTATTGGTACCATGAACACTGAAGCTTTCTTT. This chain joins TRBV19 and TRBJ1-1; D remains ambiguous. Germline V gene lookup returns CDR1 LNHDA and CDR2 SQIVND (reference sequence). The CDR3 has 14 amino acids. V was shortened by 3 bases and J by 0 bases, with 8 bases between the two germline ends.

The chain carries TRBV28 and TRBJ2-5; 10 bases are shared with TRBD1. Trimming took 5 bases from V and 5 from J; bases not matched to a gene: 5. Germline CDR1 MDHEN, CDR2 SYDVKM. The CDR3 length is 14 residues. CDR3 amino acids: CASSTDRGRETQYF. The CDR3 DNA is TGTGCCAGCAGTACCGACAGGGGGCGGGAGACCCAGTACTTC.

The CDR3 DNA follows: TGTGCCAGCAGCTCCGGGACGGGGAACACTGAAGCTTTCTTT. This sequence encodes CASSSGTGNTEAFF. The rearrangement links TRBV7-8 to TRBJ1-1; maybe TRBD1 (5 bases). The length of the CDR3 is 14 residues. Germline CDR1 SGHVS, CDR2 FQNEAQ. Between the trimmed V and J ends, which lost 4 bases and 1 base, there was a span of 10 bases. Drawing the rest from reference TRBV7-8 and TRBJ1-1, the complete variable domain is GAGVSQSPRYKVAKRGQDVALRCDPISGHVSLFWYQQALGQGPEFLTYFQNEAQLDKSGLPSDRFFAERPEGSVSTLKIQRTQQEDSAVYLCASSSGTGNTEAFFGQGTRLTVV.

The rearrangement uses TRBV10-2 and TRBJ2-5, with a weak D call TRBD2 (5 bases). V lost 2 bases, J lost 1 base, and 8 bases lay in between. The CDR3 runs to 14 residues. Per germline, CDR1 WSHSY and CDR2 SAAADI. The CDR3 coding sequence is TGCGCCAGCAGTGAGGAGGGTCGCCAAGAGACCCAGTACTTC. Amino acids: CASSEEGRQETQYF.

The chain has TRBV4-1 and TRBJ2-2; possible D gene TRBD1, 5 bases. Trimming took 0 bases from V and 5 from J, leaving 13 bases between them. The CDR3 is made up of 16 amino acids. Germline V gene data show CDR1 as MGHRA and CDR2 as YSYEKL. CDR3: CASSQDPRVDTGELFF. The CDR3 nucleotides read TGCGCCAGCAGCCAAGATCCCAGGGTCGATACCGGGGAGCTGTTTTTT.

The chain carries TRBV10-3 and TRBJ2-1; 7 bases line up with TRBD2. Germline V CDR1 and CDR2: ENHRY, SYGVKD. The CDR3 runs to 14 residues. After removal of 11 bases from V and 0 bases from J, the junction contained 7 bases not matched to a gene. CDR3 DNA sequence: TGTGCCTCTGCAGCGGGGAGCTCCTACAATGAGCAGTTCTTC. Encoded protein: CASAAGSSYNEQFF.

CDR3 in DNA: TGTGCCAGCAGTGAGGCGGGACAGAGGTCCACCATATATTTT. Amino acids: CASSEAGQRSTIYF. The V call is TRBV6-1, the J call TRBJ1-3; 7 bases map to TRBD1. J gave up 9 bases and V 3 bases, and 8 bases lay outside the gene matches. Germline CDR1 reads MNHNS; CDR2 reads SASEGT. The CDR3 is made up of 14 amino acids.